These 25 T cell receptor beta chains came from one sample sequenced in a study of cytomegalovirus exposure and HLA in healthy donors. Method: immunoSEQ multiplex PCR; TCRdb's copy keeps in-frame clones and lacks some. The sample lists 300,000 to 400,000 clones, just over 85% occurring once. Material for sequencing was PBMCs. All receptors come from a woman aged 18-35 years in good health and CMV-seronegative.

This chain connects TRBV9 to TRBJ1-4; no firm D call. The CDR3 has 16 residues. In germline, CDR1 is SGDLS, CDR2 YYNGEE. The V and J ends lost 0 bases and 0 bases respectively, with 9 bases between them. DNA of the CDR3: TGTGCCAGCAGCGTAGGCCAGAGGCCAACTAATGAAAAACTGTTTTTT. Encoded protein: CASSVGQRPTNEKLFF.

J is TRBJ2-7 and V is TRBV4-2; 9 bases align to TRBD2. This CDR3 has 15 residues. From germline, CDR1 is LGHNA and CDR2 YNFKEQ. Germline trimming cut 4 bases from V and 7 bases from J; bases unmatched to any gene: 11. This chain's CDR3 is CASSPYSGSPNEQYF. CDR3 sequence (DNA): TGTGCCAGCAGCCCCTATAGCGGGAGCCCTAATGAGCAGTACTTC.

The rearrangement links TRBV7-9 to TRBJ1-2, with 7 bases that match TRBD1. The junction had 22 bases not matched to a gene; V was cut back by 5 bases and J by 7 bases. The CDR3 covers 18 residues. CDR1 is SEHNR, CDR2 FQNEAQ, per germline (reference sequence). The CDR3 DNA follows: TGTGCCAGCAGCCCCGGGCCTATAGGGGGCGCGGAGGAAGGTGGCTACACCTTC. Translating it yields CASSPGPIGGAEEGGYTF.

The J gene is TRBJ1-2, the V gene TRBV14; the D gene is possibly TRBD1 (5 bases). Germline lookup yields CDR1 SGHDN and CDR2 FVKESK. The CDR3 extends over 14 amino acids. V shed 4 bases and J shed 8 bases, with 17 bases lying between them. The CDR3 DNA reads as TGTGCCAGCAGCCGTACCGGGACTCCGCCCGGCTACACCTTC. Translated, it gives CASSRTGTPPGYTF.

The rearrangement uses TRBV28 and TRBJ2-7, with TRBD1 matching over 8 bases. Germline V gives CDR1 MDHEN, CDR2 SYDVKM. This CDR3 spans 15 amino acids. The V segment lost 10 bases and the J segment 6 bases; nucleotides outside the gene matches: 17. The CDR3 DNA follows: TGTGCCACGCTAAATTCCGGGACAGGTGACATCGAGCAGTACTTC. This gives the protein CATLNSGTGDIEQYF.

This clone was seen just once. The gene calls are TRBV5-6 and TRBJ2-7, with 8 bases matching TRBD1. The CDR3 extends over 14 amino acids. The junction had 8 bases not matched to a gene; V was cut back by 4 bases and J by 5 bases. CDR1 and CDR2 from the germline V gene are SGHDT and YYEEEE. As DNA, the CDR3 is TGTGCCAGCAGCCCGAGGGACAGGAGGAACGAGCAGTACTTC. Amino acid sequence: CASSPRDRRNEQYF.

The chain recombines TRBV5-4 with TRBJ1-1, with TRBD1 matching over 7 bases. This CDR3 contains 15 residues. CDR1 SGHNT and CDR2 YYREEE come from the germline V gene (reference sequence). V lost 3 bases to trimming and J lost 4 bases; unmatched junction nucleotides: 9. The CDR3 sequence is CASSWGDRAFTEAFF. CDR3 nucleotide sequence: TGTGCCAGCAGCTGGGGAGACAGGGCTTTCACTGAAGCTTTCTTT.

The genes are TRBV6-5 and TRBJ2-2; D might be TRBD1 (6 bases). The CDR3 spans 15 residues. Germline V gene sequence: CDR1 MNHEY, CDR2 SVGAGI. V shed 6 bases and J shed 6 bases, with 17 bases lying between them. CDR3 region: CASRPDRSGAGELFF. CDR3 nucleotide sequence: TGTGCCAGCAGGCCCGACAGGAGTGGCGCCGGGGAGCTGTTTTTT.

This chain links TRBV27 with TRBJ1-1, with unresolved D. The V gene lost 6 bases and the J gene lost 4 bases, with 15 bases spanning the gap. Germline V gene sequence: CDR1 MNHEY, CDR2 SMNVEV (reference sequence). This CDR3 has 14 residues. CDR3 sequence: CASRWSGDPTEAFF. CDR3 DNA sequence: TGTGCCAGCAGATGGAGCGGGGATCCCACTGAAGCTTTCTTT.

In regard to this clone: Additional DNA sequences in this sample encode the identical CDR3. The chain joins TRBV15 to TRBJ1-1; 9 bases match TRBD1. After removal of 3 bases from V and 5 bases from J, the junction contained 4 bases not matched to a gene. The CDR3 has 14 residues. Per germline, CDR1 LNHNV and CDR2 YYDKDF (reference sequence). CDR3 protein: CATSSGQGRTEAFF. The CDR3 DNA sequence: TGTGCCACCAGCAGTGGACAGGGGAGGACTGAAGCTTTCTTT.

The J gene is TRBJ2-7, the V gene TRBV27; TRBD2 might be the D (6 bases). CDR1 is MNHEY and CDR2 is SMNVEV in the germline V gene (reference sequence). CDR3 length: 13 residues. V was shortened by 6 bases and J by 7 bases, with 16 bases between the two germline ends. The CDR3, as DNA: TGTGCCAGCAGCGCTTGGCGGGGAGAGGAGCAGTACTTC. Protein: CASSAWRGEEQYF.

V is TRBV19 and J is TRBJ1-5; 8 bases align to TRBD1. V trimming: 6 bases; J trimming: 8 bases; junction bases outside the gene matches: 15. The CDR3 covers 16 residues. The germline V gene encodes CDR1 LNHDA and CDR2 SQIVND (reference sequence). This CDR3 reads CASRQPGQDLREPQHF. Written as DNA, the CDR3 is TGTGCCAGTAGGCAACCGGGACAGGACCTTAGGGAGCCCCAGCATTTT.

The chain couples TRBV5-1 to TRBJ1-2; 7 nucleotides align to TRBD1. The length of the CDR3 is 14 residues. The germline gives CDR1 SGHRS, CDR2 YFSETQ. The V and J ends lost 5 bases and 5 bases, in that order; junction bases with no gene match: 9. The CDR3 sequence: CASRETGNPYGYTF. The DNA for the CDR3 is TGCGCCAGCAGAGAGACAGGGAATCCGTATGGCTACACCTTC.

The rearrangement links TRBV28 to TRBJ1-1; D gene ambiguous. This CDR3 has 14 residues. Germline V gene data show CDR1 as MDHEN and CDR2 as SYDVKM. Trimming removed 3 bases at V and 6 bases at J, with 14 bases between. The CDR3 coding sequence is TGTGCCAGCAGTTTGCGGGGAATAGGTCCTGAAGCTTTCTTT. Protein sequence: CASSLRGIGPEAFF.

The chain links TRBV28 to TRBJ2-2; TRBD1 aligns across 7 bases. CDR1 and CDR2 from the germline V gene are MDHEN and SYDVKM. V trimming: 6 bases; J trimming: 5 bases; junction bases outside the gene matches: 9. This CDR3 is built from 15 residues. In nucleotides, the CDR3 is TGTGCCAGCAGCCGAGACAGGGTGGGAACCGGGGAGCTGTTTTTT. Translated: CASSRDRVGTGELFF.

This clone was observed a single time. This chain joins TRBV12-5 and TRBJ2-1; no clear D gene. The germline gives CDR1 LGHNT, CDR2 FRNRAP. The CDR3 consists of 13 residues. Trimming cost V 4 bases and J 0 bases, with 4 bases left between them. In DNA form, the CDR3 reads TGTGCTAGTGGTTGGAGCTCCTACAATGAGCAGTTCTTC. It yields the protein CASGWSSYNEQFF.

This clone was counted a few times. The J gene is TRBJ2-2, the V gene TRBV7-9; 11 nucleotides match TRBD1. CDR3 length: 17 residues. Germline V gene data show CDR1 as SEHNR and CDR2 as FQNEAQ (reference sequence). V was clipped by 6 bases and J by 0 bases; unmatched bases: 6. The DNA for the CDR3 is TGTGCCAGCAGTGGACAGGGGGCGGGACCGAACACCGGGGAGCTGTTTTTT. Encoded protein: CASSGQGAGPNTGELFF.

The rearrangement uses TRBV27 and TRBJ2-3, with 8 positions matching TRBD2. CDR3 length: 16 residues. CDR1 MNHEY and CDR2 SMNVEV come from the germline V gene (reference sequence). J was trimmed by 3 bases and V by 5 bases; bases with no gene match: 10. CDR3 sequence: CASSPLAAWSTDTQYF. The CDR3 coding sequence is TGTGCCAGCAGTCCACTAGCGGCATGGAGTACAGATACGCAGTATTTT.

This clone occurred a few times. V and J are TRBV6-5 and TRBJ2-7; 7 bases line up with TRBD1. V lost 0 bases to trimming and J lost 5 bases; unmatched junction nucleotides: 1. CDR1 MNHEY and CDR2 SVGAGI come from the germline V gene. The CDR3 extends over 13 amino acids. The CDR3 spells CASSYSTGNEQYF. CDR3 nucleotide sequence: TGTGCCAGCAGTTACTCGACAGGGAACGAGCAGTACTTC.

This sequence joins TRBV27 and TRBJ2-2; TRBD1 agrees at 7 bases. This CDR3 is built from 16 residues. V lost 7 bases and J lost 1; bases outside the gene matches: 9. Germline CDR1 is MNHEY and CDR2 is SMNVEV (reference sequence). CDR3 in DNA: TGTGCCAGCACCATTCACAGGGGCCTGAACACCGGGGAGCTGTTTTTT. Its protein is CASTIHRGLNTGELFF.

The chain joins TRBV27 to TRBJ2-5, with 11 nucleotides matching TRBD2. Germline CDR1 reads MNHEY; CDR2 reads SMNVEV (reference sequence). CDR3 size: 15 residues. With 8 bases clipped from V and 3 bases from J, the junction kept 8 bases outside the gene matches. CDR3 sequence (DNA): TGTGCCAGCCCAACTAGCGGGAGTAATGAAGAGACCCAGTACTTC. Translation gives CASPTSGSNEETQYF.

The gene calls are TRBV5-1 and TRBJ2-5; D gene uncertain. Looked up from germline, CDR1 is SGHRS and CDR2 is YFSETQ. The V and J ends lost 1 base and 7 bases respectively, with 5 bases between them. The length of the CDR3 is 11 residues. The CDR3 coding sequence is TGCGCCAGCAGCTTGTCGGGGACCCAGTACTTC. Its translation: CASSLSGTQYF.

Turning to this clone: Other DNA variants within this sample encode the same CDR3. CDR3 loop: CAWSETSGYNEQFF. The DNA for the CDR3 is TGTGCCTGGAGTGAGACTAGCGGCTACAATGAGCAGTTCTTC. The rearrangement joins TRBV30 to TRBJ2-1, with TRBD2 identical over 9 bases. This CDR3 has 14 amino acids. V was clipped by 1 base and J by 3 bases; unmatched bases: 1. Germline V CDR1 and CDR2: GTSNPN, SVGIG (reference sequence).

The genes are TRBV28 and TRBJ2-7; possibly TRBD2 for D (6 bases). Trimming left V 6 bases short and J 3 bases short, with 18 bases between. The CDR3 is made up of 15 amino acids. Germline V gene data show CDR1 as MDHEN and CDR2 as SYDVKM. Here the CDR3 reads CASSLGGGNGYEQYF. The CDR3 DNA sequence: TGTGCCAGCAGCCTCGGTGGAGGGAACGGCTACGAGCAGTACTTC.

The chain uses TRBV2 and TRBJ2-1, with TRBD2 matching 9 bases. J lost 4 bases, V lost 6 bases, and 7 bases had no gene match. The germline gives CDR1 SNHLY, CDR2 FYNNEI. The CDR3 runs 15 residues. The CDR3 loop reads CASRDLAGTYNEQFF. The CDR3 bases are TGTGCCAGCAGAGACCTAGCGGGGACATACAATGAGCAGTTCTTC.